This T cell receptor beta chain was sequenced for a study of T cells in localized non-small cell lung cancer. Whole-study findings and limits: Of the tissues analyzed, uninvolved adjacent lung showed maximal T cell clonality, greater than tumor.

Measured with immunoSEQ multiplex PCR; TCRdb has only the in-frame clones, and not every one. Of around 79,000 clones in the sample, around three quarters are singletons; the top ten hold under 25%. Comment on this clone: Its target is not known.

After removal of 6 bases from V and 4 bases from J, the junction contained 8 bases not matched to a gene. This CDR3 is 15 amino acids long. CDR1 and CDR2 (germline): MDHEN, SYDVKM. The V and J genes are TRBV28 and TRBJ2-1; the match to TRBD2 covers 8 bases. The receptor comes from a man between 35 and 75 years old with stage II squamous cell lung carcinoma. The starting material was PBMCs, obtained before any cancer treatment. The CDR3 DNA sequence: TGTGCCAGCAGCCCGCCGCGGGGGGAGTACAATGAGCAGTTCTTC. This sequence encodes CASSPPRGEYNEQFF.